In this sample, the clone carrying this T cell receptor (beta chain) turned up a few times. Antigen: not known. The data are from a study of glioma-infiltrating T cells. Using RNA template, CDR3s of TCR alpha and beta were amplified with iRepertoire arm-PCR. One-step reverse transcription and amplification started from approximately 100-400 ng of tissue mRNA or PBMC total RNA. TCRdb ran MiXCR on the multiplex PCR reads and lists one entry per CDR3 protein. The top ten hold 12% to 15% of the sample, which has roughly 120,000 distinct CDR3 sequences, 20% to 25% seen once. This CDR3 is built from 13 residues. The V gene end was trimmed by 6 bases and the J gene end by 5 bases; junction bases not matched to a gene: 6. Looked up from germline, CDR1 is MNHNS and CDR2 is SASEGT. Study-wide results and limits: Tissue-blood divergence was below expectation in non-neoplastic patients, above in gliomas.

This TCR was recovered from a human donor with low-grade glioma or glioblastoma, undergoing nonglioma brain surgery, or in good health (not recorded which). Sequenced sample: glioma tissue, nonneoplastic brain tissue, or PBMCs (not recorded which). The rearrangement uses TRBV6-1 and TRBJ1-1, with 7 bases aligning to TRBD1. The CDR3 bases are TGTGCCAGCAGCCGACAGGGCAGGACTGAAGCTTTCTTT. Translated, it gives CASSRQGRTEAFF.